This entry is about one T cell receptor beta chain. This entry is derived from a study of PD-L1 blockade in urothelial cancer. Sequencing was performed with immunoSEQ multiplex PCR; in TCRdb, only in-frame clones are kept and a portion is missing. The top ten hold 2.5% to 3.5% of the sample, which has roughly 130,000 clones, approximately 84% seen once. Time point denoted: pretreatment peripheral blood. The CDR3 length is 13 residues. Trimming took off 2 bases at V and 10 bases at J, with 14 bases between the two ends. Looked up from germline, CDR1 is KGHSH and CDR2 is LQKENI. Sequencing used PBMCs, obtained around atezolizumab (anti-PD-L1) treatment. The source of this sequence is a man in his fifties or sixties with urothelial cancer. This chain joins TRBV18 and TRBJ2-5; possibly TRBD2 for D (5 bases). CDR3: CASSPGRFRDQYF. As DNA, the CDR3 is TGTGCCAGCTCACCAGGCCGTTTCCGGGACCAGTACTTC.